These 25 T cell receptor beta chains came from one sample sequenced in a study of T cell responses to AZD1222 COVID-19 vaccine. Clones were read by immunoSEQ multiplex PCR, and TCRdb kept only the in-frame ones, dropping some. The sample includes roughly 70,000 clones, 60% to 85% of them seen just once. This specimen was peripheral blood, taken on day 0 of MenACWY control vaccination. The receptors shown here come from an adult in good health.

The chain links TRBV3-1 (or the pseudogene TRBV3-2) to TRBJ1-2; D remains ambiguous. V shed 4 bases and J shed 4 bases, with 10 bases lying between them. Germline V gene data show CDR1 as LGHDT and CDR2 as YNNKEL (reference sequence). The CDR3 totals 13 residues. The CDR3 bases are TGTGCCAGCAGCCTCAGGCTGCTCTATGGCTACACCTTC. It codes for CASSLRLLYGYTF.

This clone was recorded a few times. The chain links TRBV10-3 to TRBJ2-2; D not certain. In germline, CDR1 is ENHRY, CDR2 SYGVKD. CDR3 length equals 16 residues. Trimming shortened V by 0 bases and J by 2 bases, and 10 bases separated the two germline ends. This CDR3 reads CAISESLWKNTGELFF. CDR3 DNA sequence: TGTGCCATCAGTGAGTCCTTATGGAAAAACACCGGGGAGCTGTTTTTT.

This chain connects TRBV5-6 to TRBJ1-1; the D gene is possibly TRBD1 (6 bases). Trimming took 4 bases from V and 0 from J, leaving 25 bases between them. CDR1 is SGHDT, CDR2 YYEEEE, per germline. The CDR3 is 19 amino acids. CDR3 DNA sequence: TGTGCCAGCAGCCCCTCCCCTGGTAGGGGAGGGGGTGTGAACACTGAAGCTTTCTTT. This encodes CASSPSPGRGGGVNTEAFF. Full variable domain (missing parts from reference TRBV5-6 and TRBJ1-1): DAGVTQSPTHLIKTRGQQVTLRCSPKSGHDTVSWYQQALGQGPQFIFQYYEEEERQRGNFPDRFSGHQFPNYSSELNVNALLLGDSALYLCASSPSPGRGGGVNTEAFFGQGTRLTVV.

The DNA for the CDR3 is TGTGCCAGTACAGATAGCCGCGTACGCGGGCAGTACTTC. Amino acids: CASTDSRVRGQYF. The rearrangement links TRBV2 to TRBJ2-7; D not resolved. The CDR3 is 13 residues long. The V end was cut by 9 bases, the J end by 9 bases, with 21 bases between. Germline V gene sequence: CDR1 SNHLY, CDR2 FYNNEI.

This chain joins TRBV27 and TRBJ1-2, with D perhaps TRBD1 (5 bases). Looked up from germline, CDR1 is MNHEY and CDR2 is SMNVEV (reference sequence). Trimming removed 0 bases from V and 7 bases from J, with 9 bases in between. The CDR3 loop spans 13 amino acids. The CDR3 sequence: CASSLSAGFGYTF. The CDR3 coding sequence is TGTGCCAGCAGTTTATCGGCAGGGTTTGGCTACACCTTC.

The CDR3 here is CASSSGLSQYF. CDR3 nucleotide sequence: TGTGCCAGCAGCTCGGGGCTTAGCCAGTACTTC. The genes are TRBV13 and TRBJ2-5, with D tentatively TRBD1 or TRBD2 (5 bases each). V lost 4 bases and J 10 bases, leaving 10 bases between the germline ends. Germline values: CDR1 PRHDT, CDR2 FYEKMQ (reference sequence). The CDR3 has 11 amino acids.

This chain joins TRBV12-3 or TRBV12-4 and TRBJ1-2; no firm D call. V lost 5 bases and J lost 5, with 9 bases in between. CDR3 length: 12 residues. The CDR3 region is CASSPGKYGYTF. Here the CDR3 DNA reads TGTGCCAGCAGTCCCGGAAAATATGGCTACACCTTC.

The chain carries TRBV5-8 and TRBJ1-1; 7 bases map to TRBD1. Looked up from germline, CDR1 is SGHTS and CDR2 is YDEGEE. The J segment lost 0 bases and the V segment lost 4 bases, leaving 6 bases of the junction unmatched. This CDR3 is built from 15 residues. The CDR3 DNA reads TGTGCCAGCAGCAGATGGACAGGTTTGAACACTGAAGCTTTCTTT. It is translated as CASSRWTGLNTEAFF.

This clone was found a few times. The chain has TRBV7-9 and TRBJ1-2; maybe TRBD1 (6 bases). Looked up from germline, CDR1 is SEHNR and CDR2 is FQNEAQ (reference sequence). There are 14 residues in the CDR3. V lost 5 bases, J lost 8 bases, and 18 bases lay in between. CDR3 protein: CASSPGEVGGGYTF. CDR3 DNA: TGTGCCAGCAGCCCGGGAGAGGTCGGGGGCGGCTACACCTTC.

DNA of the CDR3: TGTGCCAGCAGCCTCTCGGGGGAAGGCGGCTACACCTTC. Protein sequence: CASSLSGEGGYTF. The genes are TRBV7-8 and TRBJ1-2; possible D gene TRBD1, 5 bases. Germline values: CDR1 SGHVS, CDR2 FQNEAQ. The CDR3 has 13 amino acids. V was shortened by 5 bases and J by 8 bases, with 15 bases between the two germline ends.

A word on this clone: Germline is not matched at one junction end, which may reflect a read error. V is TRBV19 and J is TRBJ1-1; D is perhaps TRBD1 (5 bases). The CDR3 consists of 14 residues. Germline V gene sequence: CDR1 LNHDA, CDR2 SQIVND (reference sequence). The CDR3, as DNA: TGTGCCAGTAGTATTCGGGGGGGGAACCCTGAAGCTTTCTTT. This sequence encodes CASSIRGGNPEAFF.

The CDR3 spells CATSMSGDTEAFF. Written as DNA, the CDR3 is TGTGCCACCAGCATGTCGGGGGACACTGAAGCTTTCTTT. This chain joins TRBV15 and TRBJ1-1; possible D gene TRBD1, 5 bases. Germline loops: CDR1 LNHNV, CDR2 YYDKDF (reference sequence). This CDR3 spans 13 amino acids. The V and J ends lost 4 bases and 3 bases respectively, with 9 bases between them.

The chain has TRBV7-3 and TRBJ2-1; 7 bases map to TRBD2. The CDR3 loop spans 14 amino acids. Germline lookup yields CDR1 SGHTA and CDR2 FQGTGA. V gave up 1 base and J gave up 8 bases; unmatched junction bases: 5. CDR3 DNA: TGTGCCAGCAGCTTAAACGGGGGGATGTATGAGCAGTTCTTC. It is translated as CASSLNGGMYEQFF.

This chain links TRBV19 with TRBJ2-1; TRBD2 matches at 10 bases. The CDR3 spans 15 residues. Germline CDR1 and CDR2: LNHDA and SQIVND (reference sequence). V was clipped by 4 bases and J by 6 bases; unmatched bases: 6. The CDR3 coding sequence is TGTGCCAGTAGTACCAAGCGGGGGGGAACCAATGAGCAGTTCTTC. Amino acids: CASSTKRGGTNEQFF.

The V gene is TRBV15, the J gene TRBJ1-5, with D unclear. V shed 1 base and J shed 11 bases, with 15 bases lying between them. CDR3 size: 14 residues. The germline gives CDR1 LNHNV, CDR2 YYDKDF (reference sequence). The CDR3 nucleotides read TGTGCCACCAGCAGAGGAGGCCTTGGGGAGGCCCAGCATTTT. Translation gives CATSRGGLGEAQHF.

This clone was recorded a few times. The V call is TRBV6-1, the J call TRBJ2-2; D may be TRBD1 (6 bases). V shed 0 bases and J shed 4 bases, with 12 bases lying between them. There are 16 residues in the CDR3. Per germline, CDR1 MNHNS and CDR2 SASEGT. The CDR3 bases are TGTGCCAGCAGTGAAGCGCGAGGCAGGGGCACCGGGGAGCTGTTTTTT. This translates into CASSEARGRGTGELFF.

This clone was detected a few times. This chain uses TRBV30 with TRBJ2-1, with TRBD1 as a possible D gene (5 bases). Trimming left V 2 bases short and J 3 bases short, with 11 bases between. The germline V gene encodes CDR1 GTSNPN and CDR2 SVGIG (reference sequence). CDR3 length: 14 amino acids. In nucleotides, the CDR3 is TGTGCCTGGAGTAAGAGACAGCTCTACAATGAGCAGTTCTTC. Protein product: CAWSKRQLYNEQFF.

The chain is built from TRBV19 and TRBJ2-1; perhaps TRBD2 as D (5 bases). Trimming took 8 bases from V and 6 from J, leaving 17 bases between them. There are 14 residues in the CDR3. The germline gives CDR1 LNHDA, CDR2 SQIVND (reference sequence). CDR3 protein: CASSSPGTLNEQFF. The CDR3, as DNA: TGTGCCAGTTCTTCGCCGGGAACTCTCAATGAGCAGTTCTTC.

The rearrangement joins TRBV3-1 (or the pseudogene TRBV3-2) to TRBJ1-3, with 8 bases matching TRBD1. There are 18 residues in the CDR3. The V and J ends lost 3 bases and 2 bases, in that order; junction bases with no gene match: 12. Germline values: CDR1 LGHDT, CDR2 YNNKEL (reference sequence). In DNA form, the CDR3 reads TGTGCCAGCAGCCACAGAGGGACAGGCCTTAATACTGGAAACACCATATATTTT. The encoded protein is CASSHRGTGLNTGNTIYF.

V usage is TRBV5-1 and J usage is TRBJ2-1, with unresolved D. This CDR3 comprises 13 residues. Germline V lookup: CDR1 SGHRS, CDR2 YFSETQ. Trimming took 5 bases from V and 8 from J, leaving 14 bases between them. The CDR3 protein is CASRPYQLDEQFF. CDR3 DNA sequence: TGCGCCAGCAGACCGTACCAACTGGATGAGCAGTTCTTC.

The chain has TRBV19 and TRBJ2-3; 7 positions match TRBD1. CDR3 length: 15 amino acids. Germline-derived CDR1 and CDR2 are LNHDA and SQIVND (reference sequence). Trimming took 5 bases from V and 1 from J; bases not matched to a gene: 6. The DNA for the CDR3 is TGTGCCAGTAGTCGGCCGGGACAGCGCACAGATACGCAGTATTTT. Protein: CASSRPGQRTDTQYF.

This clone has a handful of counts. The chain carries TRBV7-8 and TRBJ2-7; the match to TRBD2 covers 8 bases. Germline values: CDR1 SGHVS, CDR2 FQNEAQ. The length of the CDR3 is 14 residues. The ends lost 4 bases at V and 2 bases at J; junction bases unmatched: 4. The CDR3 sequence: CASSSREGAYEQYF. CDR3 in DNA: TGTGCCAGCAGCTCCCGGGAGGGGGCCTACGAGCAGTACTTC.

The chain is built from TRBV5-8 and TRBJ2-1; a possible D gene is TRBD2 (6 bases). CDR1 is SGHTS and CDR2 is YDEGEE in the germline V gene. The V end lost 0 bases, the J end lost 2 bases, and 12 bases lay between the germline ends. This CDR3 is built from 16 residues. CDR3 sequence reads: CASSLEGTLTYNEQFF. DNA for the CDR3: TGTGCCAGCAGCTTGGAAGGGACTCTAACCTACAATGAGCAGTTCTTC.

The rearrangement links TRBV21-1 to TRBJ1-5. TRBV21-1 is marked as a pseudogene. This CDR3 has 12 residues. The CDR3: CASSKDYQPQHF. The CDR3 DNA reads as TGTGCCAGCAGCAAAGATTATCAGCCCCAGCATTTT.

This chain connects TRBV28 to TRBJ1-3, with a tentative D call TRBD1 (5 bases). Trimming pared 4 bases from V and 5 bases from J, leaving 15 bases between. Germline loops: CDR1 MDHEN, CDR2 SYDVKM. This CDR3 is 15 amino acids long. CDR3 nucleotides: TGTGCCAGCAGTTCCCTCGTGGGGGGTAGAAACACCATATATTTT. It codes for CASSSLVGGRNTIYF.